The sequence of this TCR beta chain was determined in a study of T cells in localized non-small cell lung cancer. Assay: immunoSEQ multiplex PCR; the TCRdb copy retains only in-frame clones and omits some. The sample yields about 59,000 clones, approximately 90% seen once. The sample here was peripheral blood, taken before any cancer treatment. The sequence was obtained from a man between 40 and 75 years old with stage I lung adenocarcinoma.

CDR3 in DNA: TGTGCCAGCAGCTTAGACTTACTCTCCGATGAGCAGTTCTTC. It specifies CASSLDLLSDEQFF. The V call is TRBV11-2, the J call TRBJ2-1, with D hard to call. Germline CDR1 and CDR2: SGHAT and FQNNGV. The V end lost 0 bases, the J end lost 8 bases, and 11 bases lay between the germline ends. The CDR3 spans 14 residues.